These 7 T cell receptor beta chains were sequenced from one sample in a study of control samples from healthy donors and cancer patients. This table comes from immunoSEQ multiplex PCR, and its TCRdb copy is limited to in-frame clones, with some not included. There are approximately 220,000 clones in the sample; roughly 94% occur only once, and approximately 1.6% lies in the top ten. Sequencing used blood. The receptor source for this set is a man aged 45-60 years in good health.

This chain links TRBV12-3 or TRBV12-4 with TRBJ1-5, with a weak D call TRBD1 (5 bases). The CDR3 has 13 amino acids. V lost 3 bases and J lost 7, with 10 bases in between. CDR3 coding DNA: TGTGCCAGCAGTTTGGGGGGAATACAGCCCCAGCATTTT. It encodes CASSLGGIQPQHF.

This chain uses TRBV24-1 with TRBJ1-2; D is uncertain. The CDR3 covers 12 residues. Per the germline V gene, CDR1 is KGHDR and CDR2 is SFDVKD. V dropped 1 base and J dropped 6 bases, with 5 bases sitting between them. Written as DNA, the CDR3 is TGTGCCACCAGTGATTTACGTGATGGCTACACCTTC. Translation: CATSDLRDGYTF.

The rearrangement uses TRBV5-5 and TRBJ2-4; perhaps D is TRBD1 or TRBD2 (5 bases each). The germline gives CDR1 SGHKS, CDR2 YYEKEE (reference sequence). The CDR3 is made up of 17 amino acids. V was pared by 6 bases and J by 4 bases, with 23 bases between. DNA for the CDR3: TGTGCCAGCACCACCGTGATGCCGGGACGCACAAAAAACATTCAGTACTTC. The encoded protein is CASTTVMPGRTKNIQYF.

The genes are TRBV5-1 and TRBJ1-6, with 8 nucleotides matching TRBD1. This CDR3 region has 15 residues. From germline, CDR1 is SGHRS and CDR2 YFSETQ. V gave up 3 bases and J gave up 5 bases; unmatched junction bases: 4. The CDR3 region is CASSSGQGNNSPLHF. CDR3 nucleotides: TGCGCCAGCAGCTCCGGACAGGGTAATAATTCACCCCTCCACTTT.

This clone was detected only a few times. The V and J genes are TRBV19 and TRBJ2-2; D remains ambiguous. The CDR3 runs 15 residues. Trimming took 4 bases from V and 2 from J, leaving 11 bases between them. In germline, CDR1 is LNHDA, CDR2 SQIVND (reference sequence). CDR3 region: CASSTTDANTGELFF. Here the CDR3 DNA reads TGTGCCAGTAGTACTACAGATGCAAACACCGGGGAGCTGTTTTTT.

V gene TRBV5-8 combines with J gene TRBJ1-2, with 7 bases identical to TRBD1. The CDR3 is 15 residues long. Germline CDR1 and CDR2: SGHTS and YDEGEE. Trimming removed 1 base from V and 4 bases from J; junction bases left unmatched: 7. CDR3 nucleotide sequence: TGTGCCAGCAGCTTGAGGGCGGGACAGCTCTATGGCTACACCTTC. Its protein is CASSLRAGQLYGYTF.

V is TRBV28 and J is TRBJ1-1, with 8 bases fitting TRBD1. Germline V gene sequence: CDR1 MDHEN, CDR2 SYDVKM. J gave up 2 bases and V 5 bases, and 4 bases lay outside the gene matches. This CDR3 is built from 14 residues. The CDR3 sequence: CASSHGQGNTEAFF. For the CDR3, the DNA is TGTGCCAGCAGTCATGGACAGGGCAACACTGAAGCTTTCTTT.